This T cell receptor beta chain was recorded in a study of blood T cell repertoires in COVID-19. Across the whole study: Both acute and convalescent COVID-19 samples were obtained from the United States, Italy and Spain.

This clone was seen a handful of times. There are 15 residues in the CDR3. V lost 0 bases and J lost 6, with 12 bases in between. CDR1 and CDR2 (germline): SGHAT, FQNNGV. The protocol was immunoSEQ multiplex PCR, while the TCRdb copy is restricted to in-frame clones and leaves out a portion. The sample shows around 130,000 clones, around nine tenths of them seen only once. The rearrangement uses TRBV11-2 and TRBJ1-5, with a tentative D call TRBD1 (5 bases). The sequenced material came from peripheral blood. The TCR originated in a human donor in a cohort sampled during active COVID-19. The CDR3 DNA reads TGTGCCAGCAGCTTAGACGGGGGGTTTTCTCAGCCCCAGCATTTT. Translating it yields CASSLDGGFSQPQHF.